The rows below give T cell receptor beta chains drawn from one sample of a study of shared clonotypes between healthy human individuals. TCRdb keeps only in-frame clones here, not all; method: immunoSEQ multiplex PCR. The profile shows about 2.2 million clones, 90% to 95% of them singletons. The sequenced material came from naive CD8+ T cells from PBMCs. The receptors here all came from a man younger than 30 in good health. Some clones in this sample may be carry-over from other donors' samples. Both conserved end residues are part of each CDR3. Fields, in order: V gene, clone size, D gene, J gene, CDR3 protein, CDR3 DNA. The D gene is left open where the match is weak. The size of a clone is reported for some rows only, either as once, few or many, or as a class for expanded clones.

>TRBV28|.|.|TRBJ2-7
CASSPQHQGLYEQYF
TGTGCCAGCAGTCCACAACATCAGGGCCTCTACGAGCAGTACTTC
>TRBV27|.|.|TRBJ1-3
CASSFSVHRLIYSGNTIYF
TGTGCCAGCAGTTTTAGCGTTCACAGGTTGATATACTCTGGAAACACCATATATTTT
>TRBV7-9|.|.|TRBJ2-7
CASSFGESEQYF
TGTGCCAGCAGCTTCGGGGAGAGCGAGCAGTACTTC
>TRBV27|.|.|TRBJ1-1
CASGRGVSEAFF
TGTGCCAGCGGAAGGGGAGTATCTGAAGCTTTCTTT
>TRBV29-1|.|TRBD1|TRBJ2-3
CSVAPAAGGRTDTQYF
TGCAGCGTTGCACCTGCGGCAGGGGGCCGCACAGATACGCAGTATTTT
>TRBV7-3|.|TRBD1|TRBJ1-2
CASTWTGGANYGYTF
TGTGCCAGCACCTGGACAGGGGGAGCTAACTATGGCTACACCTTC
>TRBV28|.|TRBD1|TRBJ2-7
CATLSGTVSYEQYF
TGTGCCACCCTTTCCGGGACAGTCTCCTACGAGCAGTACTTC
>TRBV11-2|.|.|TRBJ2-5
CASSPRARIQEEETQYF
TGTGCCAGCAGCCCGCGGGCCCGTATACAGGAAGAAGAGACCCAGTACTTC
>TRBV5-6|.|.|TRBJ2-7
CASSTGSYEQYF
TGTGCCAGCAGTACAGGGTCCTACGAGCAGTACTTC
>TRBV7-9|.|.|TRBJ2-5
CASSSDPFSATQYF
TGTGCCAGCAGCTCAGACCCCTTTTCGGCGACCCAGTACTTC
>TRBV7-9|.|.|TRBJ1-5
CASSSPGSPQHF
TGTGCCAGCAGCTCCCCCGGGAGCCCCCAGCATTTT
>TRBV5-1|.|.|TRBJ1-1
CASSSTRTVGTEAFF
TGCGCCAGCAGCTCAACCAGGACAGTCGGCACTGAAGCTTTCTTT
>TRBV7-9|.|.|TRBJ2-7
CASSFEDSLDEQYF
TGTGCCAGCAGCTTCGAGGACAGTTTGGACGAGCAGTACTTC
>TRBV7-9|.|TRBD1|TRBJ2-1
CASSPGQGVHNEQFF
TGTGCCAGCAGCCCGGGACAGGGTGTACACAATGAGCAGTTCTTC
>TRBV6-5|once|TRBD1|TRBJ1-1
CASSLGQGAHTEAFF
TGTGCCAGCAGTCTGGGACAGGGGGCGCACACTGAAGCTTTCTTT
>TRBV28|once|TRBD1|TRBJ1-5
CASSPDRGFISSSNQPQHF
TGTGCCAGCAGCCCCGACAGGGGGTTTATTTCATCGAGCAATCAGCCCCAGCATTTT
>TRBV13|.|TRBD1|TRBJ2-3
CASSLGRTGQGFSDTQYF
TGTGCCAGCAGCTTAGGCCGTACGGGACAGGGGTTCTCAGATACGCAGTATTTT
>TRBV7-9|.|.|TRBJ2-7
CASRVGQHEQYF
TGTGCCAGCAGGGTGGGACAACACGAGCAGTACTTC
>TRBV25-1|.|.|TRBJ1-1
CASPEYLPLGHPNTEAFF
TGTGCCAGCCCAGAATACCTTCCCCTCGGACACCCGAACACTGAAGCTTTCTTT
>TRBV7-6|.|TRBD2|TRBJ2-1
CASSTRTSGNNEQFF
TGTGCCAGCAGCACCCGGACTAGCGGGAACAATGAGCAGTTCTTC
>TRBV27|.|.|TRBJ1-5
CASSLVGPAGNQPQHF
TGTGCCAGCAGTTTGGTGGGGCCCGCAGGCAATCAGCCCCAGCATTTT
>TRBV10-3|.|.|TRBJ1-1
CAISDLLNTEAFF
TGTGCCATCAGTGACCTACTAAACACTGAAGCTTTCTTT
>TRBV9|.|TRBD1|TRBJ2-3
CASSVGTGGTDTQYF
TGTGCCAGCAGCGTGGGGACAGGGGGCACAGATACGCAGTATTTT
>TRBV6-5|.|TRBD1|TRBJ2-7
CATRGRGLYEQYF
TGTGCCACCCGGGGCAGGGGGCTGTACGAGCAGTACTTC
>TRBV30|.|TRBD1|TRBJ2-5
CAWVEGASGETQYF
TGTGCCTGGGTTGAGGGGGCTAGTGGGGAGACCCAGTACTTC
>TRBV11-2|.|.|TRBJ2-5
CASSLHQTQYF
TGTGCCAGCAGCCTACACCAGACCCAGTACTTC
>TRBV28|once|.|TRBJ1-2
CASSFGDPIPYGYTF
TGTGCCAGCAGTTTTGGGGACCCGATACCCTATGGCTACACCTTC
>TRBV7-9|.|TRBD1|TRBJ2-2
CASPYLAGQGITGELFF
TGTGCCAGCCCCTACTTAGCCGGACAGGGGATTACCGGGGAGCTGTTTTTT
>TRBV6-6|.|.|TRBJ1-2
CASSLTRDHYGYTF
TGTGCCAGCAGCCTTACCAGGGACCACTATGGCTACACCTTC
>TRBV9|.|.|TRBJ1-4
CASSVYGGANEKLFF
TGTGCCAGCAGCGTATACGGGGGGGCTAATGAAAAACTGTTTTTT
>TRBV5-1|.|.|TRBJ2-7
CASSLPLTGALYEQYF
TGCGCCAGCAGCCTACCCTTGACGGGAGCCCTCTACGAGCAGTACTTC
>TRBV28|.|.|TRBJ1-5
CASRGGYSNQPQHF
TGTGCCAGCAGGGGGGGGTATAGCAATCAGCCCCAGCATTTT
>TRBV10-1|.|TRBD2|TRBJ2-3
CATQNSGASTDTQYF
TGCGCCACCCAGAACAGCGGGGCTAGCACAGATACGCAGTATTTT
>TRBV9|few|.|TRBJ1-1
CASSVDPGAMNTEAFF
TGTGCCAGCAGCGTAGACCCAGGGGCCATGAACACTGAAGCTTTCTTT
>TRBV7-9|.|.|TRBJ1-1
CASMGGVRNTEAFF
TGTGCCAGCATGGGAGGGGTACGGAACACTGAAGCTTTCTTT
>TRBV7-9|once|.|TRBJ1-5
CASSLGGANQPQHF
TGTGCCAGCAGCCTGGGGGGGGCTAATCAGCCCCAGCATTTT
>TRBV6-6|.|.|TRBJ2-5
CASTGQTQYF
TGTGCCAGCACGGGCCAGACCCAGTACTTC
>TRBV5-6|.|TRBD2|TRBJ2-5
CASSLWREGDQETQYF
TGTGCCAGCAGCTTGTGGCGGGAGGGAGACCAAGAGACCCAGTACTTC
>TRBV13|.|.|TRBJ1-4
CASGLSEKLFF
TGTGCCAGCGGGCTTTCTGAAAAACTGTTTTTT
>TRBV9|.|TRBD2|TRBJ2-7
CASSPGTSGYEQYF
TGTGCCAGCAGCCCCGGGACTAGCGGCTACGAGCAGTACTTC
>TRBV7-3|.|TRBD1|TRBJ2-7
CASSLMTGTGGHEQYF
TGTGCCAGCAGCTTAATGACCGGGACAGGGGGCCACGAGCAGTACTTC
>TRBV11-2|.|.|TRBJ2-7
CASSFERYEQYF
TGTGCCAGCAGCTTCGAGAGGTACGAGCAGTACTTC